These T cell receptor beta chains were read from a single sample in a study of T cells in Graves' hyperthyroidism and ophthalmopathy. MiXCR was run by TCRdb on the multiplex PCR reads, yielding one entry per CDR3 protein. The data show about 370,000 distinct CDR3 sequences, nearly 15% seen once. The sequenced material came from blood. The receptors were gathered from a woman in her fifties or sixties with Graves' ophthalmopathy. CDR3s include the opening cysteine and the closing phenylalanine or tryptophan. D genes are given only for firm matches. A row's size may be missing; if present it is once, few, many or a size class.

>-|few|TRBV14|TRBJ2-2|15
TGTGCCAGCAGCCCTTTACACTCGAACACCGGGGAGCTGTTTTTT
CASSPLHSNTGELFF
>TRBD1|many|TRBV7-2|TRBJ2-7|14
TGTGCCAGCAGAGTGGACAGGAGCTCCTACGAGCAGTACTTC
CASRVDRSSYEQYF
>-|-|TRBV3-1|TRBJ1-2|14
TGTGCCAGCAGCCAGGGGACAAGTAGCTATGGCTACACCTTC
CASSQGTSSYGYTF
>-|many|TRBV5-1|TRBJ2-3|15
TGCGCCAGCAGCTCAACAGTGCAGGGGACAGATACGCAGTATTTT
CASSSTVQGTDTQYF
>TRBD1|few|TRBV6-2/TRBV6-3|TRBJ2-4|18
TGTGCCAGCAGTTCGCCGGGACAGGGGGCTCTAGCCAAAAACATTCAGTACTTC
CASSSPGQGALAKNIQYF
>-|many|TRBV10-1|TRBJ2-7|16
TGCGCCAGCAGTGAGTCGGGAAGGCGGAGCTCCTACGAGCAGTACTTC
CASSESGRRSSYEQYF
>-|few|TRBV20-1|TRBJ2-1|14
TGCAGTGCTAGAGGCCCTAGCTCCTACAATGAGCAGTTCTTC
CSARGPSSYNEQFF
>-|few|TRBV28|TRBJ2-4|18
TGTGCCAGCAGTTTATTAGGTAGCGGTGTTGGTGCCAAAAACATTCAGTACTTC
CASSLLGSGVGAKNIQYF
>-|few|TRBV7-6|TRBJ2-7|15
TGTGCCAGCAGCCCGCAGCACGGAAGCTCCTACGAGCAGTACTTC
CASSPQHGSSYEQYF
>-|-|TRBV20-1|TRBJ2-5|11
TGCAGTGCTATACGAGAAGAGACCCAGTACTTC
CSAIREETQYF
>-|many|TRBV28|TRBJ2-1|11
TGTGCCAGCAGTTCCCAGAATGAGCAGTTCTTC
CASSSQNEQFF
>TRBD1|many|TRBV27|TRBJ1-2|16
TGTGCCAGCAGTTTGTTTCCAAGACAGGGACTCTATGGCTACACCTTC
CASSLFPRQGLYGYTF
>-|few|TRBV28|TRBJ1-2|15
TGTGCCAGCAGCCGGCGAGGGGTAGGGAACTATGGCTACACCTTC
CASSRRGVGNYGYTF
>TRBD2|few|TRBV7-9|TRBJ2-1|15
TGTGCCAGCAGCTTGGGGGACTACCACCTCAATGAGCAGTTCTTC
CASSLGDYHLNEQFF
>-|many|TRBV28|TRBJ2-7|15
TGTGCCAGCAGTCAGCATAACTCAGGTTCCTACGAGCAGTACTTC
CASSQHNSGSYEQYF
>TRBD1|many|TRBV28|TRBJ2-7|15
TGTGCCAGCACCCTGATGAGGACAGGGAGCCACGAGCAGTACTTC
CASTLMRTGSHEQYF
>TRBD2|-|TRBV6-2/TRBV6-3|TRBJ2-7|14
TGTGCCAGCAGGCTAGCGGGTGCGGGGTACGAGCAGTACTTC
CASRLAGAGYEQYF
>TRBD1|-|TRBV19|TRBJ2-2|14
TGTGCCAGTAGCCGGGACAGGGTCGCCGGGGAGCTGTTTTTT
CASSRDRVAGELFF
>-|once|TRBV7-9|TRBJ2-2|16
TGTGCCAGCAGCCCCCCCGGGAATGTGGACACCGGGGAGCTGTTTTTT
CASSPPGNVDTGELFF
>TRBD1|many|TRBV3-1|TRBJ1-2|17
TGTGCCAGCAGCCTCCGGGACAGGGGGTCCAACTACTATGGCTACACCTTC
CASSLRDRGSNYYGYTF
>-|-|TRBV7-9|TRBJ2-5|13
TGTGCCAGCAGCTTATATTGGCAAGAGACCCAGTACTTC
CASSLYWQETQYF
>TRBD2|many|TRBV5-6|TRBJ2-2|21
TGTGCCAGCAGCTTGCGGCAGGGAGCCAAACTAGCGGGGGATGACACCGGGGAGCTGTTTTTT
CASSLRQGAKLAGDDTGELFF
>-|-|TRBV20-1|TRBJ2-7|12
TGCAGTGCTACTAGTTCCTCCTACGAGCAGTACTTC
CSATSSSYEQYF
>-|-|TRBV20-1|TRBJ2-1|12
TGCAGTGCTAGAGGTGCACTACCTTGGCAGTTCTTC
CSARGALPWQFF
>TRBD2|many|TRBV7-2|TRBJ2-1|15
TGTGCCAGCAGCTTCGGGCGGGGGGCCTACAATGAGCAGTTCTTC
CASSFGRGAYNEQFF
>TRBD2|few|TRBV19|TRBJ2-1|14
TGTGCCACCCATGCGGGAGTCTCCTACAATGAGCAGTTCTTC
CATHAGVSYNEQFF
>TRBD1|-|TRBV19|TRBJ1-4|15
TGTGCCAGTAGTATCTTCGGGACAGCTAATGAAAAACTGTTTTTT
CASSIFGTANEKLFF
>TRBD2|many|TRBV20-1|TRBJ2-5|17
TGCAGTGCTCCAAAGACCGGTGGACTAGCGGGAGTGGAGACCCAGTACTTC
CSAPKTGGLAGVETQYF
>-|-|TRBV7-9|TRBJ1-1|13
TGTGCCAGCAAACGGGAGTCGAACACTGAAGCTTTCTTT
CASKRESNTEAFF
>-|many|TRBV6-7|TRBJ2-1|15
TGTGCCAGCAGTTACTCAAATCTCGGGTACAATGACGCGTTCTTC
CASSYSNLGYNDAFF
>TRBD2|few|TRBV5-6|TRBJ2-1|15
TGTGCCAGCAGCTTTACTAGCGGGAGTTCCTATGAGCAGTTCTTC
CASSFTSGSSYEQFF